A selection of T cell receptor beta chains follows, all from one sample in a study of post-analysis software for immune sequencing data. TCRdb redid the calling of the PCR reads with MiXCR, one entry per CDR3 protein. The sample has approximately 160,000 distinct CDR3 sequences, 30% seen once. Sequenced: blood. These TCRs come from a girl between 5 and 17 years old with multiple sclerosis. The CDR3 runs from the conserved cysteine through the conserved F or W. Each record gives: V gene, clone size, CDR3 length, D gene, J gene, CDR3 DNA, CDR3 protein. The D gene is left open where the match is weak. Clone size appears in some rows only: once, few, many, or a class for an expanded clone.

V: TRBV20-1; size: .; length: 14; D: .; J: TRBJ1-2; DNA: TGCAGTGCTAGAAAGGGGCAGGGGTGGAATGGCTACACCTTC; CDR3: CSARKGQGWNGYTF
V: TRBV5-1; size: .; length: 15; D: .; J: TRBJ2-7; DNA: TGCGCCAGCAGCTTGAAGAGGGTCCAAACCTACGAGCAGTACTTC; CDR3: CASSLKRVQTYEQYF
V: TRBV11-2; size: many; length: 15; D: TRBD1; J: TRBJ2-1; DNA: TGTGCCAGCAGCTCCCGGGACAGGGGCTGGAATGAGCAGTTCTTC; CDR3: CASSSRDRGWNEQFF
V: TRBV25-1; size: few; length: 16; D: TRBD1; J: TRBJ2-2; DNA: TGTGCCAGCAGTTCTACAGGGGGGCGTTGGGCCGGGGAGCTGTTTTTT; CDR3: CASSSTGGRWAGELFF
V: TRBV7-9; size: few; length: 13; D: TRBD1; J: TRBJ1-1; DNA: TGTGCCAGCAGTATAACAGGGGTCACTGAAGCTTTCTTT; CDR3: CASSITGVTEAFF
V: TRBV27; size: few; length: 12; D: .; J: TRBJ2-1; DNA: TGTGCCAGCAGTTTAAGAGACAATGAGCAGTTCTTC; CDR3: CASSLRDNEQFF
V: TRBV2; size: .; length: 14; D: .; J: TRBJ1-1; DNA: TGTGCCAGCAGTGAAGCGCAGGGGTGGACTGAAGCTTTCTTT; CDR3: CASSEAQGWTEAFF
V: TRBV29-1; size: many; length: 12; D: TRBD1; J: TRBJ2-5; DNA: TGCAGCGTTCGACAGGGAGAACAGACCCAGTACTTC; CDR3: CSVRQGEQTQYF
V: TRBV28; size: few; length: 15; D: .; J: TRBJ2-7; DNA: TGTGCCAGCAGCTCATCGTTGGACGGTTCCTACGAGCAGTACTTC; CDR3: CASSSSLDGSYEQYF
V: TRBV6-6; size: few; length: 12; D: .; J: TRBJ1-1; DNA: TGTGCCAGTCACGGGGGGGGGCCGCTGGCTTTCTTT; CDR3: CASHGGGPLAFF
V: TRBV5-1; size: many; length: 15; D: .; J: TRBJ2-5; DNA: TGCGCCAGCAGCTTGATGGGTTCAGGGAAAGAGACCCAGTACTTC; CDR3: CASSLMGSGKETQYF
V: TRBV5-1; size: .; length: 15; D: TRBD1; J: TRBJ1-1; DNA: TGCGCCAGCAGCCAAGGACAGGGGGCAAACACTGAAGCTTTCTTT; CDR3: CASSQGQGANTEAFF
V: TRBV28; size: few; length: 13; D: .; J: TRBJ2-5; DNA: TGTGCCAGCAGTTTAGCGCAGACGGAGACCCAGTACTTC; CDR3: CASSLAQTETQYF
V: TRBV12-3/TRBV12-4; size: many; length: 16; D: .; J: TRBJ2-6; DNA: TGTGCCAGCAGTTTTTACGTCGGGCTGGGGGCCAACGTCCTGACTTTC; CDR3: CASSFYVGLGANVLTF
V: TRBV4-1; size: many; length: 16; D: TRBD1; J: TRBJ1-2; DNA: TGCGCCAGCAGCCAATGGGGGACAGGGAGAAGTTTCGACTACACCTTC; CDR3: CASSQWGTGRSFDYTF
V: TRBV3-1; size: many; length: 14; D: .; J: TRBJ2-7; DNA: TGTGCCAGCAGCCAAGCTAGCGTGACGTACGAGCAGTACTTC; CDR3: CASSQASVTYEQYF
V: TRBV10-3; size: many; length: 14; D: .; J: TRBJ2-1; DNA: TGTGCCATCAGTGGGGCCCTGGGGGTTAATGAGCAGTTCTTC; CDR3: CAISGALGVNEQFF
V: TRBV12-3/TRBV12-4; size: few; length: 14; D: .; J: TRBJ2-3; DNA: TGTGCCAGCAAGTCGGACTCCATCACAGATACGCAGTATTTT; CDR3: CASKSDSITDTQYF
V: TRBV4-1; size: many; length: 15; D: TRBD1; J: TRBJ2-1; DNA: TGCGCCAGCAGCCTCCGGGACAGCCTACGTAATGAGCAGTTCTTC; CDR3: CASSLRDSLRNEQFF
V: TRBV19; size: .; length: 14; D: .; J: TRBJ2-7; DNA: TGTGCCAGTACTCCGGGTCCAGGAGTCTACGAGCAGTACTTC; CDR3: CASTPGPGVYEQYF
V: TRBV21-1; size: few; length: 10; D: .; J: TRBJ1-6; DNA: TGTGAGGAACTAAATTCACCCCTCCACTTT; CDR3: CEELNSPLHF
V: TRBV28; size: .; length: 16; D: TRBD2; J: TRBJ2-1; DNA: TGTGCCAGCAGCCGAACTCGCGGGAGGTCGGGGAATGAGCAGTTCTTC; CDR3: CASSRTRGRSGNEQFF
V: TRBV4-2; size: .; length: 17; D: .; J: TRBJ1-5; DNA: TGTGCCAGCAGCCAAGTATGGGACCGTAATAGCAATCAGCCCCAGCATTTT; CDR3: CASSQVWDRNSNQPQHF
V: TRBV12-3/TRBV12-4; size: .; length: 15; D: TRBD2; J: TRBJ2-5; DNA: TGTGCCAGCAGGGCGGGGGGGCAGGCGCAAGAGACCCAGTACTTC; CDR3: CASRAGGQAQETQYF
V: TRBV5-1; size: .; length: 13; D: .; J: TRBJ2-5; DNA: TGCGCCAGCAGCTTGGAGGCTTTCCTGGGGCAGTACTTC; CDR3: CASSLEAFLGQYF
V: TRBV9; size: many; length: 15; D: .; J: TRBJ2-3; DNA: TGTGCCAGCAGCGTAGAGCCGGGTAGCACAGATACGCAGTATTTT; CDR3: CASSVEPGSTDTQYF
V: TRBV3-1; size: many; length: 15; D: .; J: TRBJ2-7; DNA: TGTGCCAGCAGCCAAGATTTAGTCGTATCCAACGAGCAGTACTTC; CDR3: CASSQDLVVSNEQYF
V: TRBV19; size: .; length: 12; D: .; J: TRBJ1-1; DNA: TGTGCCAGTATAACGGGGAACACTGAAGCTTTCTTT; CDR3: CASITGNTEAFF